A single sample is the source of the 23 T cell receptor beta chains below, sequenced in a study of blood T cell repertoires in COVID-19. TCRdb's copy holds only in-frame clones and misses some; the assay was immunoSEQ multiplex PCR. This sample yields 130,000 or so clones, of which roughly four fifths are seen a single time; under 20% belongs to the top ten. Sequenced material: PBMCs or T cells enriched from blood (not recorded which). The receptors derive from a man aged 25-45 years who had recovered from COVID-19.

In its sample, this clone was seen once. This rearrangement joins TRBV9 to TRBJ1-2, with D unclear. V was cut by 0 bases and J by 4 bases, with 10 bases left in between. The CDR3 has 14 amino acids. Germline values: CDR1 SGDLS, CDR2 YYNGEE. The CDR3 bases are TGTGCCAGCAGCGTAGGGACGGAGGCCTATGGCTACACCTTC. Translating it yields CASSVGTEAYGYTF.

The gene calls are TRBV18 and TRBJ2-2, with TRBD1 matching over 8 bases. Per the germline V gene, CDR1 is KGHSH and CDR2 is LQKENI. This CDR3 spans 15 amino acids. With 0 bases clipped from V and 4 bases from J, the junction kept 1 base outside the gene matches. CDR3 loop: CASSPPDRATGELFF. The CDR3 DNA reads TGTGCCAGCTCACCACCGGACAGGGCCACCGGGGAGCTGTTTTTT.

The chain combines TRBV14 with TRBJ2-3; weak D call: TRBD2 (6 bases). This CDR3 has 17 residues. Trimming cost V 0 bases and J 4 bases, with 17 bases left between them. From germline, CDR1 is SGHDN and CDR2 FVKESK. The CDR3 DNA follows: TGTGCCAGCAGCCAAGAGATAGGAGGGTGGGGCGCAGATACGCAGTATTTT. Its protein is CASSQEIGGWGADTQYF.

The V gene is TRBV11-2, the J gene TRBJ2-7; 13 positions match TRBD2. This CDR3 contains 16 residues. The ends lost 1 base at V and 5 bases at J; junction bases unmatched: 5. Germline assignment: CDR1 SGHAT and CDR2 FQNNGV. CDR3 sequence: CASSLGTSGSVDEQYF. In DNA, the CDR3 is TGTGCCAGCAGCTTAGGGACTAGCGGGAGCGTCGACGAGCAGTACTTC.

The genes are TRBV29-1 and TRBJ1-2; 7 positions match TRBD1. J gave up 2 bases and V 6 bases, and 6 bases lay outside the gene matches. This CDR3 region has 13 residues. Germline CDR1 reads SQVTM; CDR2 reads ANQGSEA. CDR3 sequence (DNA): TGCAGCGTACGTACAGGGGCCAACTATGGCTACACCTTC. This codes for CSVRTGANYGYTF. The full variable domain, in which reference TRBV29-1 and TRBJ1-2 provide the parts outside the CDR3, is SAVISQKPSRDICQRGTSLTIQCQVDSQVTMMFWYRQQPGQSLTLIATANQGSEATYESGFVIDKFPISRPNLTFSTLTVSNMSPEDSSIYLCSVRTGANYGYTFGSGTRLTVV.

V and J are TRBV11-1 and TRBJ1-1; 9 bases are shared with TRBD1. This CDR3 has 15 amino acids. V dropped 5 bases and J dropped 4; count of bases not matched to a gene: 8. Germline lookup yields CDR1 SGHAT and CDR2 FQDESV (reference sequence). For the CDR3, the DNA is TGTGCCAGCAGCCCGCTCGGGACAGGGCCCACTGAAGCTTTCTTT. This encodes CASSPLGTGPTEAFF.

The rearrangement links TRBV5-6 to TRBJ1-6, with a weak D call TRBD1 (5 bases). Germline-derived CDR1 and CDR2 are SGHDT and YYEEEE. The CDR3 extends over 14 amino acids. V shed 1 base and J shed 6 bases, with 8 bases lying between them. CDR3 loop: CASSLKGRNSPLHF. The CDR3 bases are TGTGCCAGCAGCTTGAAGGGGCGTAATTCACCCCTCCACTTT.

The chain links TRBV5-1 to TRBJ2-3; D perhaps matches TRBD1 (5 bases). CDR1 and CDR2 from the germline V gene are SGHRS and YFSETQ. This CDR3 comprises 15 residues. Between the trimmed V and J ends, which lost 1 base and 5 bases, there was a span of 14 bases. CDR3 in DNA: TGCGCCAGCAGCTTGCAGCAGGGTTCCGTAGATACGCAGTATTTT. Translated: CASSLQQGSVDTQYF.

The chain joins TRBV19 to TRBJ1-1; D perhaps matches TRBD1 (5 bases). This CDR3 spans 15 amino acids. V shed 6 bases and J shed 3 bases, with 17 bases lying between them. Germline values: CDR1 LNHDA, CDR2 SQIVND (reference sequence). The CDR3 DNA reads as TGTGCCAGTAGGGGATTCAGGGAAGTGGACACTGAAGCTTTCTTT. It specifies CASRGFREVDTEAFF.

A single count supports this clone. The chain joins TRBV19 to TRBJ1-6, with 8 positions matching TRBD1. Trimming cost V 5 bases and J 7 bases; bases outside gene matches: 4. Germline V gives CDR1 LNHDA, CDR2 SQIVND (reference sequence). This CDR3 is 14 amino acids long. The CDR3 loop is CASSGQGRNSPLHF. CDR3 nucleotide sequence: TGTGCCAGTAGTGGACAGGGACGGAATTCACCCCTCCACTTT. Together with reference TRBV19 and TRBJ1-6, the CDR3 gives the full variable domain: DGGITQSPKYLFRKEGQNVTLSCEQNLNHDAMYWYRQDPGQGLRLIYYSQIVNDFQKGDIAEGYSVSREKKESFPLTVTSAQKNPTAFYLCASSGQGRNSPLHFGNGTRLTVT.

The gene calls are TRBV6-5 and TRBJ1-1; a possible D gene is TRBD1 (5 bases). V lost 3 bases and J 2 bases, leaving 10 bases between the germline ends. CDR3 length: 14 amino acids. Germline CDR1 reads MNHEY; CDR2 reads SVGAGI. The CDR3 loop reads CASSYSRTNTEAFF. The CDR3 coding sequence is TGTGCCAGCAGTTATTCCAGGACAAACACTGAAGCTTTCTTT.

V is TRBV9 and J is TRBJ2-1; TRBD1 might be the D (5 bases). With 6 bases removed from V and 2 bases from J, the gap between germline ends came to 15 bases. The CDR3 covers 15 residues. The germline CDR1 and CDR2 sequences are SGDLS and YYNGEE. CDR3 bases: TGTGCCAGCACGCCCGACAGCTTTACCTACAATGAGCAGTTCTTC. It codes for CASTPDSFTYNEQFF.

This clone has just a few counts. V usage is TRBV19 and J usage is TRBJ1-4; weak D call: TRBD1 (6 bases). Germline V gene data show CDR1 as LNHDA and CDR2 as SQIVND (reference sequence). The CDR3 extends over 15 amino acids. V was pared by 0 bases and J by 10 bases, with 15 bases between. CDR3 sequence (DNA): TGTGCCAGTAGTATAGACAGGGGAGCGATCGGAAAACTGTTTTTT. This encodes CASSIDRGAIGKLFF. The full variable domain, completed using reference TRBV19 and TRBJ1-4, is DGGITQSPKYLFRKEGQNVTLSCEQNLNHDAMYWYRQDPGQGLRLIYYSQIVNDFQKGDIAEGYSVSREKKESFPLTVTSAQKNPTAFYLCASSIDRGAIGKLFFGSGTQLSVL.

J is TRBJ2-2 and V is TRBV2, with 8 bases aligning to TRBD1. Germline loops: CDR1 SNHLY, CDR2 FYNNEI. Unmatched junction bases numbered 13, after V lost 7 bases and J lost 3 bases. CDR3 length: 17 residues. CDR3 in DNA: TGTGCCAGCAATCCGGGACTTGGACAGGGTTACACCGGGGAGCTGTTTTTT. Protein: CASNPGLGQGYTGELFF.

The chain recombines TRBV11-1 with TRBJ1-6; no clear D. The ends were cut back, 3 bases at V and 5 bases at J, with 8 bases in the middle. Germline values: CDR1 SGHAT, CDR2 FQDESV (reference sequence). The CDR3 has 14 residues. CDR3 coding DNA: TGTGCCAGCAGCTTTAGAGGGAATAATTCACCCCTCCACTTT. It translates to CASSFRGNNSPLHF.

The chain is built from TRBV5-6 and TRBJ2-7; D is unclear. CDR3 length equals 13 residues. The germline gives CDR1 SGHDT, CDR2 YYEEEE. The V end lost 5 bases, the J end lost 2 bases, and 11 bases lay between the germline ends. Here the CDR3 DNA reads TGTGCCAGCAGTTGGCAGGCAACCTACGAGCAGTACTTC. Translation: CASSWQATYEQYF.

This clone was counted between two and nine times. The rearrangement links TRBV19 to TRBJ1-4; D is undetermined. Germline CDR1 reads LNHDA; CDR2 reads SQIVND (reference sequence). Trimming shortened V by 3 bases and J by 0 bases, and 5 bases separated the two germline ends. This CDR3 spans 14 amino acids. CDR3 in DNA: TGTGCCAGTAGTATCACAGCAACTAATGAAAAACTGTTTTTT. Protein: CASSITATNEKLFF.

The chain carries TRBV3-1 (or the pseudogene TRBV3-2) and TRBJ2-2; tentative D call: TRBD1 (6 bases). The CDR3 is made up of 15 amino acids. Trimming took 4 bases from V and 3 from J, leaving 12 bases between them. CDR1 and CDR2 (germline): LGHDT, YNNKEL (reference sequence). The CDR3 coding sequence is TGTGCCAGCAGCCCCCCAGGGGCGGACACCGGGGAGCTGTTTTTT. Translating gives CASSPPGADTGELFF.

The CDR3 reads CASSLGQGGTEAFF. The CDR3 DNA reads TGCGCCAGCAGCTTGGGACAGGGAGGCACTGAAGCTTTCTTT. V usage is TRBV5-1 and J usage is TRBJ1-1, with TRBD1 matching over 7 bases. The CDR3 is made up of 14 amino acids. J lost 4 bases, V lost 0 bases, and 3 bases had no gene match. Germline V gene lookup returns CDR1 SGHRS and CDR2 YFSETQ.

The chain carries TRBV2 and TRBJ1-2; 10 nucleotides agree with TRBD1. Trimming took 6 bases from V and 6 from J; bases not matched to a gene: 7. The CDR3 spans 14 residues. Germline CDR1 reads SNHLY; CDR2 reads FYNNEI. CDR3 bases: TGTGCCAGCAGGAGGGGGACAGGGGTCGATGGCTACACCTTC. As protein: CASRRGTGVDGYTF.

CDR3 bases: TGTGCCAGCAGTTACGACAGGGGGAAATACGAGCAGTACTTC. Its translation is CASSYDRGKYEQYF. This chain links TRBV6-2 or TRBV6-3 with TRBJ2-7, with 9 bases matching TRBD1. Trimming at V came to 2 bases and at J to 4 bases, leaving 3 bases not matched to a gene. The V gene's germline CDR1 is MNHEY and CDR2 SVGEGT. The CDR3 is 14 amino acids.

This chain links TRBV5-4 with TRBJ2-3; D perhaps matches TRBD1 (5 bases). Germline V gene data show CDR1 as SGHNT and CDR2 as YYREEE (reference sequence). This CDR3 comprises 14 residues. V was pared by 4 bases and J by 2 bases, with 11 bases between. The CDR3 bases are TGTGCCAGCAGCCTACTGACAGACACAGATACGCAGTATTTT. Its protein product is CASSLLTDTDTQYF.

The chain is built from TRBV5-1 and TRBJ1-4; perhaps TRBD1 as D (6 bases). This CDR3 is 13 amino acids long. With 4 bases removed from V and 3 bases from J, the gap between germline ends came to 7 bases. The germline V gene has CDR1 SGHRS and CDR2 YFSETQ. The CDR3 is CASSRTANEKLFF. In DNA form, the CDR3 reads TGCGCCAGCAGCCGGACAGCTAATGAAAAACTGTTTTTT.